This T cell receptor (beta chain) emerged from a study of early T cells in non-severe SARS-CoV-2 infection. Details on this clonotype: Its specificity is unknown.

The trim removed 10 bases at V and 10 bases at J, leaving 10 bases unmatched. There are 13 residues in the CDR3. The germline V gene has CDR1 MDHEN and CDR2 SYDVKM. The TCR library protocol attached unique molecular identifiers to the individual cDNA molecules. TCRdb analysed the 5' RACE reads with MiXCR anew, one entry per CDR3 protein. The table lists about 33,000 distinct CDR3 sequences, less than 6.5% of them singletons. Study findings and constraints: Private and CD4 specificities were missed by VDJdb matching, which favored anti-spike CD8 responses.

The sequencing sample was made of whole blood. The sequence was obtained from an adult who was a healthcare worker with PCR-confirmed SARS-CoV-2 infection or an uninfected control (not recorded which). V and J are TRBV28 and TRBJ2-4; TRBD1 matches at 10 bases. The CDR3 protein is CATWDRGNLIQYF. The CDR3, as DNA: TGTGCCACATGGGACAGGGGTAATCTTATTCAGTACTTC.